A single sample gave rise to the 23 T cell receptor beta chains below, sequenced in a study of glioma-infiltrating T cells. TCR alpha and beta CDR3 regions were amplified from RNA using iRepertoire nested multiplex PCR. TCRdb itself ran the multiplex PCR reads through MiXCR, one entry per CDR3 protein. This sample yields some 160,000 distinct CDR3 sequences, of which around 45% are seen a single time; around 5.3% belongs to the top ten. Sequencing input: glioma tissue, nonneoplastic brain tissue, or PBMCs (not recorded which). Every receptor here comes from a human donor with low-grade glioma or glioblastoma, undergoing nonglioma brain surgery, or in good health (not recorded which).

This clonotype was counted only a few times. The V call is TRBV29-1, the J call TRBJ1-3; no clear D. CDR3 length equals 12 residues. V lost 3 bases, J lost 2 bases, and 5 bases lay in between. Germline CDR1 is SQVTM and CDR2 is ANQGSEA. This chain's CDR3 is CSVDGAGNTIYF. The CDR3 DNA is TGCAGCGTTGATGGGGCTGGAAACACCATATATTTT.

This clonotype has just one count. An end of the junction differs from the germline gene, which may be a read error. The chain has TRBV28 and TRBJ1-1; no reliable D call. There are 13 residues in the CDR3. CDR1 MDHEN and CDR2 SYDVKM come from the germline V gene. The chain's CDR3 is CASVIGPPYEALF. The DNA of the CDR3 is TGTGCCAGCGTAATAGGGCCACCATACGAAGCTTTATTT. Using reference TRBV28 and TRBJ1-1 for the parts outside the CDR3, the full variable domain is DVKVTQSSRYLVKRTGEKVFLECVQDMDHENMFWYRQDPGLGLRLIYFSYDVKMKEKGDIPEGYSVSREKKERFSLILESASTNQTSMYLCASVIGPPYEALFGQGTRLTVV.

A note on this clonotype: A much larger clone is a single base away; this may be a read error. This chain links TRBV2 with TRBJ1-2; TRBD1 might be the D (5 bases). This CDR3 has 14 residues. Germline V gene sequence: CDR1 SNHLY, CDR2 FYNNEI. V was clipped by 7 bases and J by 7 bases, with 19 bases between them. CDR3 nucleotide sequence: TGTGCCAGCACCAAGACACCGAACCAGGGTGGCTACACCTTC. Its translation: CASTKTPNQGGYTF.

This clonotype appeared a few times. The chain carries TRBV29-1 and TRBJ1-1; 8 bases are shared with TRBD1. There are 13 residues in the CDR3. Looked up from germline, CDR1 is SQVTM and CDR2 is ANQGSEA. Losses at the gene ends were 7 bases for V and 1 base for J; bases not matched to a gene: 5. DNA for the CDR3: TGCAGCGCCGGAACAGGGGGGAACACTGAAGCTTTCTTT. This sequence encodes CSAGTGGNTEAFF.

In the case of this clonotype: A read error may produce the germline difference seen at one junction end. This chain connects TRBV24-1 to TRBJ2-7; unclear D gene. Germline V gives CDR1 KGHDR, CDR2 SFDVKD. The CDR3 runs 15 residues. The CDR3, as DNA: TGTGCCACCAGTGATCCCAGGACCAACTCCCACGAGCAGTACTTC. It codes for CATSDPRTNSHEQYF.

The V gene is TRBV7-2, the J gene TRBJ2-5; D gene uncertain. The CDR3 is made up of 12 amino acids. V lost 1 base to trimming and J lost 3 bases, with 3 bases between them. CDR1 is SGHTA and CDR2 is FQGNSA in the germline V gene. The CDR3 sequence is CASSLDKETQYF. CDR3 DNA: TGTGCCAGCAGCTTAGACAAAGAGACCCAGTACTTC.

On this clonotype: A much larger clone differs from this one at a single base, so this may be a read error. The V and J genes are TRBV12-3 or TRBV12-4 and TRBJ1-1; D is unclear. CDR3 length: 14 residues. CDR3 in amino acids: CATSLTVLNTEAFF. CDR3 sequence (DNA): TGTGCCACCAGTTTAACAGTCTTGAACACTGAAGCTTTCTTT.

Comment on this clonotype: A much larger clone is a single base away; this may be a read error. The CDR3 loop is CSARRSGVRETQYF. The CDR3 DNA sequence: TGCAGTGCTAGAAGGTCCGGAGTCCGAGAGACCCAGTACTTC. The chain links TRBV20-1 to TRBJ2-5, with D hard to call. This CDR3 contains 14 residues. V was cut by 2 bases and J by 4 bases, with 14 bases left in between. The germline V gene encodes CDR1 DFQATT and CDR2 SNEGSKA (reference sequence).

In its sample, this clonotype was seen many times. J is TRBJ1-3 and V is TRBV6-1, with a weak D call TRBD1 (5 bases). The germline V gene has CDR1 MNHNS and CDR2 SASEGT. The CDR3 spans 13 residues. The germline V and J ends were trimmed by 10 bases and 2 bases, with 12 bases remaining between them. CDR3 DNA: TGTGCCACATGGGGGTCCACTGGAAACACCATATATTTT. Amino acids: CATWGSTGNTIYF.

Concerning this clonotype: The limits of the CDR3 on the DNA are not certain, so only TCRdb's listed CDR3 is given. The CDR3 sequence is CASSFYICSAYGSGYEQYF. The chain links TRBV6-1 to TRBJ2-7; the table's D call, TRBD2, has no DNA check behind it. CDR1 and CDR2 from the germline V gene are MNHNS and SASEGT. The CDR3 spans 19 residues, counting both ends.

The V gene is TRBV24-1, the J gene TRBJ2-5; 9 bases agree with TRBD1. V shed 8 bases and J 5 bases; nucleotides not matched to a gene: 8. The CDR3 sequence is 14 residues long. Germline V gene sequence: CDR1 KGHDR, CDR2 SFDVKD. CDR3 amino acids: CATKNRGHLETQYF. As DNA, the CDR3 is TGTGCCACCAAAAACAGGGGGCATTTGGAGACCCAGTACTTC.

As regards this clonotype: This may stem from a read error, because a much larger clone lies one nucleotide away. The chain joins TRBV2 to TRBJ1-2, with D uncertain. The CDR3 is made up of 13 amino acids. V lost 6 bases and J 13 bases, leaving 21 bases between the germline ends. Germline CDR1 is SNHLY and CDR2 is FYNNEI. CDR3 coding DNA: TGTGCCAGCAGCGCATCCTTGTTTGGAGCCTTCACCTTC. Its protein product is CASSASLFGAFTF.

The genes are TRBV3-1 and TRBJ2-3; D is uncertain. Germline lookup yields CDR1 LGHDT and CDR2 YNNKEL (reference sequence). V gave up 1 base and J gave up 1 base, with 15 bases separating them. The CDR3 runs 17 residues. CDR3: CASSQGVLRTRTDTQYF. DNA for the CDR3: TGTGCCAGCAGCCAAGGGGTCCTGCGGACCCGCACAGATACGCAGTATTTT.

This clonotype has just one count. Being one base from a much bigger clone, this may be a read error. This sequence joins TRBV6-1 and TRBJ1-2; 7 bases are a match to TRBD1. The CDR3 extends over 12 amino acids. V was pared by 6 bases and J by 7 bases, with 5 bases of the junction left unmatched. Germline CDR1 reads MNHNS; CDR2 reads SASEGT. The CDR3 protein is CASSRRQGGYTF. The DNA of the CDR3 is TGTGCCAGCAGCCGCCGACAGGGTGGCTACACCTTC.

In its sample, this clonotype was seen many times. The chain joins TRBV7-6 to TRBJ2-7, with TRBD2 as a possible D gene (5 bases). Trimming removed 0 bases at V and 7 bases at J, with 10 bases between. From germline, CDR1 is SGHVS and CDR2 FNYEAQ. This CDR3 region has 13 residues. In DNA form, the CDR3 reads TGTGCCAGCAGCTTAGCTCCGGGGTATGAGCAGTACTTC. The encoded protein is CASSLAPGYEQYF.

This clonotype was seen only once. This rearrangement joins TRBV5-1 to TRBJ2-7, with 9 bases aligning to TRBD2. Trimming at V came to 0 bases and at J to 2 bases, leaving 3 bases not matched to a gene. The germline V gene has CDR1 SGHRS and CDR2 YFSETQ. The CDR3 runs to 15 residues. The CDR3 DNA reads TGCGCCAGCAGCTTGGACGGCGGGAGGGCCTACGAGCAGTACTTC. Its protein is CASSLDGGRAYEQYF.

The J gene is TRBJ2-1, the V gene TRBV7-6; D is uncertain. From germline, CDR1 is SGHVS and CDR2 FNYEAQ. The CDR3 runs to 16 residues. Deletions cut 1 base from V and 0 bases from J, with 10 bases between. CDR3 sequence (DNA): TGTGCCAGCAGCTTAGTTCCGGGCCGCTCCTACAATGAGCAGTTCTTC. Translating gives CASSLVPGRSYNEQFF. Together with reference TRBV7-6 and TRBJ2-1, the CDR3 gives the full variable domain: GAGVSQSPRYKVTKRGQDVALRCDPISGHVSLYWYRQALGQGPEFLTYFNYEAQQDKSGLPNDRFSAERPEGSISTLTIQRTEQRDSAMYRCASSLVPGRSYNEQFFGPGTRLTVL.

Points on this clonotype: The junction differs from germline at one of its ends, possibly a read error. This chain uses TRBV11-2 with TRBJ2-7, with D perhaps TRBD1 (6 bases). This CDR3 contains 13 residues. From germline, CDR1 is SGHAT and CDR2 FQNNGV. The CDR3 spells CASSHGQNYDQYF. CDR3 DNA: TGTGCCAGCAGCCACGGACAGAACTACGATCAGTACTTC.

About this clonotype itself: In this CDR3 the conserved last residue, phenylalanine or tryptophan, is missing, so a read error is likely. This rearrangement joins TRBV29-1 to TRBJ2-5, with D perhaps TRBD1 (6 bases). This CDR3 contains 13 residues. Germline V lookup: CDR1 SQVTM, CDR2 ANQGSEA. V was trimmed by 4 bases and J by 5 bases, leaving 14 bases between them. The CDR3 sequence is CSVGDIPRETQYL. CDR3 in DNA: TGCAGCGTTGGGGACATACCCCGGGAGACCCAGTACTTA.

A note on this clonotype: Possible read error: a much larger clone is one base away. This rearrangement joins TRBV6-1 to TRBJ2-3, with D unresolved. The CDR3 totals 15 residues. The germline V and J ends were trimmed by 7 bases and 1 base, with 15 bases remaining between them. Germline V lookup: CDR1 MNHNS, CDR2 SASEGT. The CDR3 coding sequence is TGTGCCAGCATGGGTAGCCCCCCACGCACAGATACGCAGTATTTT. Protein: CASMGSPPRTDTQYF.

V gene TRBV30 combines with J gene TRBJ1-5; D is undetermined. The length of the CDR3 is 14 residues. Per germline, CDR1 GTSNPN and CDR2 SVGIG (reference sequence). V was trimmed by 3 bases and J by 4 bases, leaving 13 bases between them. CDR3 residues: CAWSSGRGNQPQHF. CDR3 DNA: TGTGCCTGGAGCTCCGGGAGAGGGAATCAGCCCCAGCATTTT. The variable domain in full, completed from reference TRBV30 and TRBJ1-5, reads SQTIHQWPATLVQPVGSPLSLECTVEGTSNPNLYWYRQAAGRGLQLLFYSVGIGQISSEVPQNLSASRPQDRQFILSSKKLLLSDSGFYLCAWSSGRGNQPQHFGDGTRLSIL.

As concerns this clonotype: It is unclear where the CDR3 begins or ends on the DNA, so no DNA is shown, and the CDR3 is as TCRdb lists it. The rearrangement joins TRBV27 to TRBJ1-3. Termini included, the CDR3 measures 23 amino acids. CDR1 and CDR2 (germline): MNHEY, SMNVEV (reference sequence). The CDR3 region is CASSDRLAATYEQYFGPGNTIYF.

This clonotype was counted ten times or more. This CDR3 reads CATQTGGLNEKLFF. DNA of the CDR3: TGTGCCACCCAAACAGGGGGCCTTAATGAAAAACTGTTTTTT. V and J are TRBV28 and TRBJ1-4; 9 bases align to TRBD1. The CDR3 consists of 14 residues. V was pared by 10 bases and J by 4 bases, with 7 bases of the junction left unmatched. The V gene's germline CDR1 is MDHEN and CDR2 SYDVKM.